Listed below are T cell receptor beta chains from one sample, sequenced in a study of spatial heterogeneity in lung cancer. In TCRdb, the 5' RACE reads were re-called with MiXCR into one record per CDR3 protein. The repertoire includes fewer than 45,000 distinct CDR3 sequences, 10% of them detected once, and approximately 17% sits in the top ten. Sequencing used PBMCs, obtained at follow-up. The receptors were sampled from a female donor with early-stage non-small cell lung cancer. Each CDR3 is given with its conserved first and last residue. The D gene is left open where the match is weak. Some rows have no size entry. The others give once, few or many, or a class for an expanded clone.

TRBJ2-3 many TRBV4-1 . TGCGCCAGCAGCCAACGCGGGGCAGATACGCAGTATTTT CASSQRGADTQYF
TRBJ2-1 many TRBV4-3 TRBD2 TGCGCCAGCAGCCAAGTGGGGACTAGCGGGGGGGCGGAGCAGTTCTTC CASSQVGTSGGAEQFF
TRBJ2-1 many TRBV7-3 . TGTGCCAGCAGCTTAAGCGGGCAGCTCAATGAGCAGTTCTTC CASSLSGQLNEQFF
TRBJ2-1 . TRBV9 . TGTGCCAGCAGTGTCCCGACTAGAACAAATGAGCAGTTCTTC CASSVPTRTNEQFF
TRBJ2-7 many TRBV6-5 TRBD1 TGTGCCAGCAGCAACCCGGGACAGGCCTACGAGCAGTACTTC CASSNPGQAYEQYF
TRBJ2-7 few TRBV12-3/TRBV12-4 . TGTGCCAGCAGTTTAGCGGCCGTCCGGGAGCAGTACTTC CASSLAAVREQYF
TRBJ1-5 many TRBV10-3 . TGTGCCATCAGTGGGGGGCCCGCGACAGGAGGAGATCAGCCCCAGCATTTT CAISGGPATGGDQPQHF
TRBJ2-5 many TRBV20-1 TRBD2 TGCAGTGCTACTACTACGAATCTAGCGGCGGGACCAGAGACCCAGTACTTC CSATTTNLAAGPETQYF
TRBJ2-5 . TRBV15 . TGTGCCACCAGCAGAACCTTAGAAGAGACCCAGTACTTC CATSRTLEETQYF
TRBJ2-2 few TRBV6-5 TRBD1 TGTGCCAGCAGCCGAGGGGGCACGAGGGCCGGGGAGCTGTTTTTT CASSRGGTRAGELFF
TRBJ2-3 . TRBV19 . TGTGCCAGTAGTATAGATCTACAGGGATGGGAAGATACGCAGTATTTT CASSIDLQGWEDTQYF
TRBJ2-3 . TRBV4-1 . TGCGCCAGCAGCCAAGTCGGGTTGAGCACAGATACGCAGTATTTT CASSQVGLSTDTQYF
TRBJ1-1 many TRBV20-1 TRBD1 TGCAGTGCTACCCTACAAGGGGGCCCTAACACTGAAGCTTTCTTT CSATLQGGPNTEAFF
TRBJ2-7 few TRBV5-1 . TGCGCCAGCAGCTTGGCGACTCCCCTGGACGAGCAGTACTTC CASSLATPLDEQYF
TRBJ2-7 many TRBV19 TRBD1 TGTGCCAGTAGTAGCGGACAGGATTCCTACGAGCAGTACTTC CASSSGQDSYEQYF
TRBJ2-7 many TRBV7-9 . TGTGCCAGCAGCTTACAATCACAGCCCTACGAGCAGTACTTC CASSLQSQPYEQYF
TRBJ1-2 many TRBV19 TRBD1 TGTGCCAGTAGTACTACAGGGGGCGGCTATGGCTACACCTTC CASSTTGGGYGYTF
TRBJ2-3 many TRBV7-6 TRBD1 TGTGCCAGCAGCTTAATCGGGACAGGGGTTAGCACAGATACGCAGTATTTT CASSLIGTGVSTDTQYF
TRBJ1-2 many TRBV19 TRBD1 TGTGCCAGTTCCCGGGACAGTTCCTTCTATGGCTACACCTTC CASSRDSSFYGYTF
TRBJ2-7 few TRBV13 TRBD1 TGTGCCAGCAGGTCCGGGACAGGGGCCGGCGAGCAGTACTTC CASRSGTGAGEQYF
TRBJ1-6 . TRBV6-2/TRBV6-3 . TGTGCCAGCAGCCGCAGAGTTTATAATTCACCCCTCCACTTT CASSRRVYNSPLHF
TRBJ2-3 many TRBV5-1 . TGCGCCAGCAGCTTGGACGGGGCGCGCACAGATACGCAGTATTTT CASSLDGARTDTQYF
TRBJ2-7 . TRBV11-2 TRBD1 TGTGCCAGCAGCCACGTACGGGACAGGGGATCGGGGGAGCAGTACTTC CASSHVRDRGSGEQYF
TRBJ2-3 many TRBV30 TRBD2 TGTGCCTGGAAGTCTAGCGGGGGCCTCCTCGATACGCAGTATTTT CAWKSSGGLLDTQYF
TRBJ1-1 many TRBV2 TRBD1 TGTGCCAGCAGGCCAATTACAGGGGGCCTAATACCGGGAGCTTTCTTT CASRPITGGLIPGAFF
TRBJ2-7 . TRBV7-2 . TGTGCCAGCAGCCCAGACAACGAGCAGTACTTC CASSPDNEQYF
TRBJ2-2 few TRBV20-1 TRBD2 TGCAGTGCTTACGGGGAGGGGAAGCTGTTTTTT CSAYGEGKLFF
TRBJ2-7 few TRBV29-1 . TGCAGCGTTGAAGATACAGGGAGCTCCTACGAGCAGTACTTC CSVEDTGSSYEQYF
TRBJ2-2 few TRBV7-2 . TGTGCCAGCAGCTTGGACTACTCCACCGGGGAGCTGTTTTTT CASSLDYSTGELFF
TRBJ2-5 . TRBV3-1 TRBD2 TGTGCCAGCAGCCAAGATCGGACTAGCGGGGGGGCTGAAGAGACCCAGTACTTC CASSQDRTSGGAEETQYF
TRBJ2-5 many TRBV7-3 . TGTGCCAGCAGCTTAACCGGGTATCGCGAGACCCAGTACTTC CASSLTGYRETQYF
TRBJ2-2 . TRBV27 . TGTGCCAGCTGCCGGGGGGGGACAGTAAACACCGGGGAGCTGTTTTTT CASCRGGTVNTGELFF
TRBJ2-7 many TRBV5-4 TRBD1 TGTGCCAGCAGCGGACCCCGGACAGGGGACCACGAGCAGTACTTC CASSGPRTGDHEQYF
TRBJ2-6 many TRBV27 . TGTGCCAGCAGTTTCGGGGACCTCTCTGGGGCCAACGTCCTGACTTTC CASSFGDLSGANVLTF
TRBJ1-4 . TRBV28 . TGTGCCAGCAGCCCACAGGGTATTGAAAAACTGTTTTTT CASSPQGIEKLFF
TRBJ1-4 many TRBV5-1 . TGCGCCAGCAGCTTGACAGTGGAGGATGAAAAACTGTTTTTT CASSLTVEDEKLFF
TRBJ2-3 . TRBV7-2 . TGTGCCAGCAGCCAAAGGGACCGTTCAGATACGCAGTATTTT CASSQRDRSDTQYF
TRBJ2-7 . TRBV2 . TGTGCCAGCAGTGGACAGGTTTTCTACGAGCAGTACTTC CASSGQVFYEQYF
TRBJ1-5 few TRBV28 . TGTGCCAGCAGTCCGAACCTAGGGCCCCAGCATTTT CASSPNLGPQHF
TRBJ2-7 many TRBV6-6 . TGTGCCAGCAGGGACAGCTCCTACGAGCAGTACTTC CASRDSSYEQYF
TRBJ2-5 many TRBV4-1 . TGCGCCAGCAGCCGCCTCGCAGGGGAGACCCAGTACTTC CASSRLAGETQYF
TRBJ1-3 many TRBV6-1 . TGTGCCAGCAGTCCTTTGGGTGCGACGACGGGAAACACCATATATTTT CASSPLGATTGNTIYF
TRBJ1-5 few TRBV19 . TGTGCCAGTAGTATAGGCCAGGGCAATCAGCCCCAGCATTTT CASSIGQGNQPQHF
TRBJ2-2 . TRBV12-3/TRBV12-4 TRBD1 TGTGCCAGCACCCAGGACAGGGCGAACACCGGGGAGCTGTTTTTT CASTQDRANTGELFF
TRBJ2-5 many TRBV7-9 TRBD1 TGTGCCAGCAGCTCCAGGGGGCCTGAGACCCAGTACTTC CASSSRGPETQYF
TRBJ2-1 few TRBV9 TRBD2 TGTGCCAGCAGTCAAAGCGGACTAGCGGGCTCGGCGGGGCAGTTCTTC CASSQSGLAGSAGQFF
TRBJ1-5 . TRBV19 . TGTGCCAGTAGTATAGAACCTTTTCGGGTCCAGCCCCAGCATTTT CASSIEPFRVQPQHF